Listed below are T cell receptor beta chains from one sample, sequenced in a study of T cell responses to AZD1222 COVID-19 vaccine. The protocol was immunoSEQ multiplex PCR, while the TCRdb copy is restricted to in-frame clones and leaves out a portion. Altogether 75,000 to 85,000 clones are present, roughly 90% being singletons, with the ten largest covering more than 4%. The sequences come from peripheral blood, collected on day 0 of AZD1222 vaccination. These receptors all stem from an adult in good health. Each CDR3 is given with its conserved first and last residue. The order of the fields is J gene, V gene, D gene, clone size, CDR3 protein, CDR3 DNA. A D gene is named only where the DNA matches it firmly. A clone size is listed for some rows: how often the clone was seen (once, few, many), or a class if it is expanded.

TRBJ1-5 | TRBV6-5 | NA | NA | CASSYQGRASNQPQHF | TGTGCCAGCAGTTACCAGGGGAGGGCAAGCAATCAGCCCCAGCATTTT
TRBJ2-2 | TRBV5-1 | TRBD2 | few | CASSSGTSGTGELFF | TGCGCCAGCAGCTCCGGGACTAGCGGCACCGGGGAGCTGTTTTTT
TRBJ2-1 | TRBV24-1 | NA | NA | CATSRGDRKFF | TGTGCCACCTCGCGAGGGGACCGTAAGTTCTTC
TRBJ2-3 | TRBV7-9 | TRBD2 | NA | CASSWGPAGVTQYF | TGTGCCAGCAGCTGGGGACCAGCGGGAGTTACGCAGTATTTT
TRBJ1-2 | TRBV12-3/TRBV12-4 | NA | NA | CASASISSGGYTF | TGTGCCAGCGCAAGTATTAGTTCGGGCGGCTACACCTTC
TRBJ1-6 | TRBV30 | NA | NA | CAWSVGLNNSPLHF | TGTGCCTGGAGCGTCGGGCTGAATAATTCACCCCTCCACTTT
TRBJ1-1 | TRBV5-1 | NA | NA | CASSTSYQNTEAFF | TGCGCCAGCAGCACATCCTATCAAAACACTGAAGCTTTCTTT
TRBJ2-1 | TRBV13 | TRBD1 | NA | CASSFWTGSPINEQFF | TGTGCCAGCAGCTTTTGGACAGGGAGCCCTATCAATGAGCAGTTCTTC
TRBJ2-5 | TRBV11-2 | NA | once | CASSVDSETQYF | TGTGCCAGCAGCGTCGACAGTGAGACCCAGTACTTC
TRBJ1-1 | TRBV28 | NA | NA | CASRPLRGGGTEAFF | TGTGCCAGCAGGCCACTGAGGGGAGGGGGGACTGAAGCTTTCTTT
TRBJ1-1 | TRBV27 | NA | once | CASSSSHRRGWATAEAFF | TGTGCCAGCAGCTCATCTCATAGGCGAGGGTGGGCAACGGCTGAAGCTTTCTTT
TRBJ2-7 | TRBV3-1/TRBV3-2 | NA | NA | CASSQDEEDRAEQYF | TGTGCCAGCAGCCAAGATGAAGAGGATCGTGCCGAGCAGTACTTC
TRBJ1-2 | TRBV29-1 | TRBD1 | NA | CSVASGGGYTF | TGCAGCGTTGCCTCAGGGGGAGGCTACACCTTC
TRBJ2-7 | TRBV20-1 | NA | few | CSASGDYEQYF | TGCAGTGCTAGCGGGGACTACGAGCAGTACTTC
TRBJ2-1 | TRBV5-1 | NA | NA | CASSVTGADNEQFF | TGCGCCAGCAGCGTAACCGGGGCCGACAATGAGCAGTTCTTC
TRBJ2-2 | TRBV9 | NA | NA | CASSAQVGTGELFF | TGTGCCAGCAGCGCTCAGGTCGGGACCGGGGAGCTGTTTTTT
TRBJ1-3 | TRBV3-1/TRBV3-2 | NA | NA | CASSQVPHSLTGNTIYF | TGTGCCAGCAGCCAAGTGCCCCACTCACTGACTGGAAACACCATATATTTT
TRBJ1-2 | TRBV6-4 | NA | NA | CATREGQNNYGYTF | TGTGCCACAAGAGAAGGGCAGAATAACTATGGCTACACCTTC
TRBJ2-7 | TRBV11-3 | NA | NA | CASSFGAEGNEQYF | TGTGCCAGCAGCTTCGGGGCCGAAGGGAACGAGCAGTACTTC
TRBJ2-5 | TRBV4-1 | NA | NA | CASRGIGETQYF | TGCGCCAGCAGGGGGATTGGAGAGACCCAGTACTTC
TRBJ2-1 | TRBV2 | TRBD1 | NA | CASRGQGTISEQFF | TGTGCCAGCAGGGGACAGGGGACGATCAGTGAGCAGTTCTTC
TRBJ1-4 | TRBV7-2 | TRBD1 | NA | CASSTYRGLREKLFF | TGTGCCAGCAGCACCTACAGGGGGCTCAGGGAAAAACTGTTTTTT
TRBJ2-3 | TRBV7-2 | TRBD2 | NA | CASSPSAVGTSERDTQYF | TGTGCCAGCAGCCCCTCGGCCGTCGGGACTAGCGAAAGAGATACGCAGTATTTT
TRBJ2-3 | TRBV5-4 | NA | NA | CASSVSRSTSTDTQYF | TGTGCCAGCAGCGTGTCCCGGTCGACTAGCACAGATACGCAGTATTTT
TRBJ1-6 | TRBV4-3 | NA | NA | CASSQDRTAHNSPLHF | TGCGCCAGCAGCCAAGATCGGACCGCACATAATTCACCCCTCCACTTT
TRBJ1-3 | TRBV30 | NA | NA | CAWRRTVYSGNTIYF | TGTGCCTGGAGAAGGACGGTATACTCTGGAAACACCATATATTTT
TRBJ1-6 | TRBV7-2 | NA | NA | CASSVQGLNNSPLHF | TGTGCCAGCAGCGTTCAGGGGTTGAATAATTCACCCCTCCACTTT
TRBJ2-3 | TRBV5-5 | NA | once | CASSLAPGGDTQYF | TGTGCCAGCAGCTTGGCTCCGGGCGGAGATACGCAGTATTTT
TRBJ1-4 | TRBV3-1/TRBV3-2 | NA | NA | CASSQNGYSEKLFF | TGTGCCAGCAGCCAAAACGGTTACAGTGAAAAACTGTTTTTT
TRBJ2-7 | TRBV2 | NA | NA | CASTGDYEQYF | TGTGCCAGCACAGGAGACTACGAGCAGTACTTC
TRBJ2-5 | TRBV6-5 | TRBD2 | NA | CASTLAGEGETQYF | TGTGCCAGCACTCTAGCGGGAGAAGGAGAGACCCAGTACTTC
TRBJ1-1 | TRBV11-2 | TRBD1 | NA | CASSLALGQGTEAFF | TGTGCCAGCAGCTTAGCCCTGGGACAGGGCACTGAAGCTTTCTTT
TRBJ1-5 | TRBV6-1 | NA | NA | CASSEQGPGNQPQHF | TGTGCCAGCAGTGAACAGGGGCCTGGCAATCAGCCCCAGCATTTT
TRBJ1-1 | TRBV11-3 | TRBD1 | NA | CASHPLRQGASVEAFF | TGTGCCAGCCACCCTCTTCGACAGGGGGCTTCGGTTGAAGCTTTCTTT
TRBJ2-7 | TRBV30 | NA | NA | CAWSVGGSAYEQYF | TGTGCCTGGAGTGTGGGGGGATCAGCCTACGAGCAGTACTTC
TRBJ1-1 | TRBV12-3/TRBV12-4 | NA | few | CASSIYTEAFF | TGTGCCAGCTCCATATACACTGAAGCTTTCTTT
TRBJ1-2 | TRBV7-8 | NA | NA | CASSLVGGTGHGYTF | TGTGCCAGCAGCTTAGTGGGGGGGACCGGTCATGGCTACACCTTC
TRBJ2-7 | TRBV27 | NA | NA | CASSLGWSSYEQYF | TGTGCCAGCAGTTTGGGCTGGAGCTCCTACGAGCAGTACTTC
TRBJ1-5 | TRBV5-4 | TRBD1 | NA | CASSTRQGPQHF | TGTGCCAGCAGCACCCGACAGGGGCCCCAGCATTTT
TRBJ1-2 | TRBV6-5 | TRBD1 | NA | CASRMTGGDGYGYTF | TGTGCCAGCAGGATGACAGGGGGCGATGGCTATGGCTACACCTTC
TRBJ2-2 | TRBV5-5 | NA | once | CASSVGGTGELFF | TGTGCCAGCAGCGTCGGGGGAACCGGGGAGCTGTTTTTT
TRBJ2-7 | TRBV25-1 | NA | NA | CASSTDRLDEQYF | TGTGCCAGCAGTACTGACAGGCTAGACGAGCAGTACTTC
TRBJ2-3 | TRBV4-2 | TRBD2 | NA | CASSQATSGLDTQYF | TGTGCCAGCAGCCAAGCGACTAGCGGACTTGATACGCAGTATTTT
TRBJ1-1 | TRBV5-1 | TRBD1 | NA | CASRYGQGGTEAFF | TGCGCCAGCAGGTACGGACAGGGGGGAACTGAAGCTTTCTTT
TRBJ1-4 | TRBV5-1 | NA | NA | CASSVTSTLPTNEKLFF | TGCGCCAGCAGCGTTACAAGTACTTTACCAACTAATGAAAAACTGTTTTTT
TRBJ2-7 | TRBV6-2/TRBV6-3 | NA | NA | CASSYAGGYEQYF | TGTGCCAGCAGTTACGCGGGCGGGTACGAGCAGTACTTC
TRBJ1-6 | TRBV25-1 | NA | NA | CASSEANFNSPLHF | TGTGCCAGCAGTGAGGCAAACTTTAATTCACCCCTCCACTTT
TRBJ2-5 | TRBV7-3 | NA | NA | CASTPGRAEGETQYF | TGTGCCAGCACCCCAGGTAGGGCCGAGGGGGAGACCCAGTACTTC
TRBJ2-5 | TRBV9 | NA | NA | CASSVDRLQETQYF | TGTGCCAGCAGCGTCGACAGACTGCAAGAGACCCAGTACTTC
TRBJ2-5 | TRBV10-3 | NA | NA | CAIRTTSEETQYF | TGTGCCATCAGGACAACCAGCGAAGAGACCCAGTACTTC
TRBJ1-2 | TRBV15 | NA | NA | CATSRAANYGYTF | TGTGCCACCAGCAGAGCAGCTAACTATGGCTACACCTTC